The 5 T cell receptor beta chains given below trace back to one sample, sequenced in a study of molecular identifiers for immune sequencing clone quantification. Using its own MiXCR run on the PCR reads, TCRdb lists one record per CDR3 protein. The table has hundreds of thousands of distinct CDR3 sequences, roughly a quarter seen once. Sample: naive CD8+ T cells from blood, with Jurkat cell RNA spiked in. Subset of the sample: FACS-sorted CD8+CD4-CCR7+CD45RA+ naive T cells. These receptor sequences come from a human donor in good health. Some libraries in this study had Jurkat cell RNA spiked in.

This clonotype has at least ten counts. The chain is built from TRBV29-1 and TRBJ2-3; D unclear. The CDR3 is 11 residues long. CDR1 is SQVTM, CDR2 ANQGSEA, per germline. Trimming shortened V by 4 bases and J by 3 bases, and 5 bases separated the two germline ends. The CDR3: CSVVETDTQYF. DNA for the CDR3: TGCAGCGTTGTGGAAACAGATACGCAGTATTTT.

At least ten counts were recorded for this clonotype. The rearrangement joins TRBV5-4 to TRBJ2-7; 8 nucleotides line up with TRBD1. Germline lookup yields CDR1 SGHNT and CDR2 YYREEE (reference sequence). The CDR3 is 15 residues long. Germline trimming cut 0 bases from V and 0 bases from J; bases unmatched to any gene: 2. As DNA, the CDR3 is TGTGCCAGCAGCTTGGGACAGGGGTCCTCCTACGAGCAGTACTTC. Amino acids: CASSLGQGSSYEQYF.

The J gene is TRBJ2-1, the V gene TRBV19; 7 positions agree with TRBD2. Germline trimming cut 0 bases from V and 8 bases from J; bases unmatched to any gene: 10. The CDR3 extends over 16 amino acids. Germline V CDR1 and CDR2: LNHDA, SQIVND (reference sequence). CDR3 coding DNA: TGTGCCAGTAGTATAGAACCAAGCGGGATCCCGGATGAGCAGTTCTTC. Its translation: CASSIEPSGIPDEQFF.

There are a few counts of this clonotype. V gene TRBV13 combines with J gene TRBJ2-4, with D possibly being TRBD1 (5 bases). V gave up 1 base and J gave up 0 bases, with 13 bases separating them. The CDR3 contains 17 residues. Germline loops: CDR1 PRHDT, CDR2 FYEKMQ (reference sequence). The CDR3 here is CASSLEGNSGAKNIQYF. The CDR3 nucleotides read TGTGCCAGCAGCTTAGAGGGGAACTCCGGAGCCAAAAACATTCAGTACTTC.

Of note for this clonotype: This may come from a read error, since a much larger clone is one base off. The chain couples TRBV29-1 to TRBJ1-5, with 8 bases fitting TRBD1. The CDR3 contains 14 residues. Germline loops: CDR1 SQVTM, CDR2 ANQGSEA. CDR3 DNA sequence: TGCAGCGCTTGGACAGGGAATATGGATCAGCCCCGGCATTTT. This codes for CSAWTGNMDQPRHF.